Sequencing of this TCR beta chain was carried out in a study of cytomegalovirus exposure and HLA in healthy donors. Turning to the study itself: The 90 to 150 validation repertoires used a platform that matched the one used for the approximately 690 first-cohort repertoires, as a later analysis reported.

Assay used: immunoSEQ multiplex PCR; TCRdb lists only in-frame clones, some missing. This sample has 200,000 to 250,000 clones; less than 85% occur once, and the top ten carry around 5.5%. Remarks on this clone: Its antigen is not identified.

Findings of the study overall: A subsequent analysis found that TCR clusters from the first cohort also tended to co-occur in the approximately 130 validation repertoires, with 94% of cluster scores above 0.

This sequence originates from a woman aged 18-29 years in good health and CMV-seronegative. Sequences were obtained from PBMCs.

CDR3 sequence: CASSFRSGANVLTF. Written as DNA, the CDR3 is TGCGCCAGCAGCTTCAGGTCTGGGGCCAACGTCCTGACTTTC. The rearrangement joins TRBV5-1 to TRBJ2-6; D is unresolved. The germline CDR1 and CDR2 sequences are SGHRS and YFSETQ. Trimming removed 2 bases from V and 1 base from J, with 4 bases in between. This CDR3 is built from 14 residues.